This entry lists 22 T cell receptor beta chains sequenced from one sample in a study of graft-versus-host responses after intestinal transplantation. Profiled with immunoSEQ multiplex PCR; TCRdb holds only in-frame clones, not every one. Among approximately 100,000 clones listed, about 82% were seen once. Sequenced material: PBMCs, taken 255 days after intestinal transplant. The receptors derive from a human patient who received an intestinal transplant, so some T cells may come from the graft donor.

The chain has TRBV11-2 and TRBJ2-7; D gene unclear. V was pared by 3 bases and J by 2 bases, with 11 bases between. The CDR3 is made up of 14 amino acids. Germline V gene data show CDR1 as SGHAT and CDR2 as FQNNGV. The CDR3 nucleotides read TGTGCCAGCAGCTTTCCCCGGCCTCCCTACGAGCAGTACGTC. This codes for CASSFPRPPYEQYV.

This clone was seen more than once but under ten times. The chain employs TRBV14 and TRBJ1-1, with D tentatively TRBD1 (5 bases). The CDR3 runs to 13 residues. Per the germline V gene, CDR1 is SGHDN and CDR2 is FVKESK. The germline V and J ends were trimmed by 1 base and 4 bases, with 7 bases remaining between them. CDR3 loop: CASSQAGPTEAFF. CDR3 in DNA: TGTGCCAGCAGCCAAGCGGGGCCCACTGAAGCTTTCTTT.

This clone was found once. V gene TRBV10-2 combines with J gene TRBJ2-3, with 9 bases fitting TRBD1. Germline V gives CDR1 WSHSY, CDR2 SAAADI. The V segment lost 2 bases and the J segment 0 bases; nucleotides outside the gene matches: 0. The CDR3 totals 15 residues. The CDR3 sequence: CASSEGTGSTDTQYF. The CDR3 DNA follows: TGCGCCAGCAGTGAGGGGACAGGGAGCACAGATACGCAGTATTTT.

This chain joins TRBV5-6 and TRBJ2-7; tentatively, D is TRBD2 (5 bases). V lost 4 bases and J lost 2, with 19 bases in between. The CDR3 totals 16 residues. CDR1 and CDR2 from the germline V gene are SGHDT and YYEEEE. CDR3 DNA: TGTGCCAGCAGCAGGGCGGGTGGAAAGATTGCCTACGAGCAGTACTTC. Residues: CASSRAGGKIAYEQYF.

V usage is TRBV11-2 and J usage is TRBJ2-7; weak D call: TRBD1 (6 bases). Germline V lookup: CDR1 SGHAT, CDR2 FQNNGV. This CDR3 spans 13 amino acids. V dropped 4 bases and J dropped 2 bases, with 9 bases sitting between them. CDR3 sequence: CASSYAGAYEQYF. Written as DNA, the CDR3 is TGTGCCAGCAGCTACGCAGGGGCCTACGAGCAGTACTTC.

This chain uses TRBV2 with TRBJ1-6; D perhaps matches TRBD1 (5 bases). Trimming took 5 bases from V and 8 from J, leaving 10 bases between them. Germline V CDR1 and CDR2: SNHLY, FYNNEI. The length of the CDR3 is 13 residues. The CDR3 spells CASSPGADSPLHF. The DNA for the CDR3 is TGTGCCAGCAGTCCTGGGGCTGATTCACCCCTCCACTTT. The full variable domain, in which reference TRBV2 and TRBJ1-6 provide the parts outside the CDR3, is EPEVTQTPSHQVTQMGQEVILRCVPISNHLYFYWYRQILGQKVEFLVSFYNNEISEKSEIFDDQFSVERPDGSNFTLKIRSTKLEDSAMYFCASSPGADSPLHFGNGTRLTVT.

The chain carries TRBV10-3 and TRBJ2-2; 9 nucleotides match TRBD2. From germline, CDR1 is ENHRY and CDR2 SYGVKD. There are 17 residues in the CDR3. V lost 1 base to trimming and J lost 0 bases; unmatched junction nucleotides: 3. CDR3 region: CAISEWAGGANTGELFF. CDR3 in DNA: TGTGCCATCAGTGAGTGGGCGGGAGGGGCGAACACCGGGGAGCTGTTTTTT.

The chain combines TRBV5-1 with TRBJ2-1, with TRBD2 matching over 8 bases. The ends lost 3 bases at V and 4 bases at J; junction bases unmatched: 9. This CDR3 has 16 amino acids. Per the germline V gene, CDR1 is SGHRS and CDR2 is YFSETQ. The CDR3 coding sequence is TGCGCCAGCAGCTCCCGGGTAGCGGGGAGATACAATGAGCAGTTCTTC. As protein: CASSSRVAGRYNEQFF. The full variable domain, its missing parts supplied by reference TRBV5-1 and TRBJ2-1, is KAGVTQTPRYLIKTRGQQVTLSCSPISGHRSVSWYQQTPGQGLQFLFEYFSETQRNKGNFPGRFSGRQFSNSRSEMNVSTLELGDSALYLCASSSRVAGRYNEQFFGPGTRLTVL.

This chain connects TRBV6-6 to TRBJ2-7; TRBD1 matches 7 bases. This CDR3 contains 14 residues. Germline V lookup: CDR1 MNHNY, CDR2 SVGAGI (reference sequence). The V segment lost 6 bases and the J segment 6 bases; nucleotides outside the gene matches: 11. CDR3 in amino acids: CASRNPRDRFEQYV. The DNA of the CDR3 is TGTGCCAGCAGAAACCCCCGGGACAGATTCGAGCAGTACGTC.

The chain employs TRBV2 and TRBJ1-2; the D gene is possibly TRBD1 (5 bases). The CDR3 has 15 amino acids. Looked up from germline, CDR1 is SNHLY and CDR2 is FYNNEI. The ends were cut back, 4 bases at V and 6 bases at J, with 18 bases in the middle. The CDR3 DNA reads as TGTGCCAGCAGTGTAACCTCCGGGTTAGGGGATGGCTACACCTTC. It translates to CASSVTSGLGDGYTF. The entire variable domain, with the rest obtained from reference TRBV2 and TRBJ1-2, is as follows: EPEVTQTPSHQVTQMGQEVILRCVPISNHLYFYWYRQILGQKVEFLVSFYNNEISEKSEIFDDQFSVERPDGSNFTLKIRSTKLEDSAMYFCASSVTSGLGDGYTFGSGTRLTVV.

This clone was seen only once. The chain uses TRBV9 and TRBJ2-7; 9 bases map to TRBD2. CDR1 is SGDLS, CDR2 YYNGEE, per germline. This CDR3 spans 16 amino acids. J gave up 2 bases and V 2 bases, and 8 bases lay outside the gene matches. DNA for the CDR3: TGTGCCAGCAGCGTCAACGGACTAGCGCGTGCCTACGAGCAGTACTTC. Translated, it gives CASSVNGLARAYEQYF.

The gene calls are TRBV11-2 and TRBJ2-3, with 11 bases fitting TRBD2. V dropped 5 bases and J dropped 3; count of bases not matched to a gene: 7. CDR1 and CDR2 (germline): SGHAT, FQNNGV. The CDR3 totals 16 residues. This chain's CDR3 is CASSPGSSGRTDTQYF. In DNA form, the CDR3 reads TGTGCCAGCAGCCCCGGGTCTAGCGGGAGGACAGATACGCAGTATTTT. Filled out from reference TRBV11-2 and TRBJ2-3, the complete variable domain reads EAGVAQSPRYKIIEKRQSVAFWCNPISGHATLYWYQQILGQGPKLLIQFQNNGVVDDSQLPKDRFSAERLKGVDSTLKIQPAKLEDSAVYLCASSPGSSGRTDTQYFGPGTRLTVL.

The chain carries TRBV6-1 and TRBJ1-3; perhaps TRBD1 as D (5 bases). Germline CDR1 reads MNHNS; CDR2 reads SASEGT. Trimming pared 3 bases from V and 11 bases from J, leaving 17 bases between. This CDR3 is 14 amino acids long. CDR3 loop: CASSDPSGSFSIYF. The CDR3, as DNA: TGTGCCAGCAGTGATCCTTCAGGGAGTTTTTCCATATATTTT.

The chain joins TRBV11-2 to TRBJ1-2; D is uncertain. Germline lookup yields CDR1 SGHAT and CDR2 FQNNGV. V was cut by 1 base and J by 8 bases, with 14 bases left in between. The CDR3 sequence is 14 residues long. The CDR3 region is CASSLGEGLRGYTF. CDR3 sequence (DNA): TGTGCCAGCAGCTTAGGCGAAGGATTACGCGGCTACACCTTC. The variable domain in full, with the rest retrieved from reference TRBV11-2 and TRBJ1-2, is EAGVAQSPRYKIIEKRQSVAFWCNPISGHATLYWYQQILGQGPKLLIQFQNNGVVDDSQLPKDRFSAERLKGVDSTLKIQPAKLEDSAVYLCASSLGEGLRGYTFGSGTRLTVV.

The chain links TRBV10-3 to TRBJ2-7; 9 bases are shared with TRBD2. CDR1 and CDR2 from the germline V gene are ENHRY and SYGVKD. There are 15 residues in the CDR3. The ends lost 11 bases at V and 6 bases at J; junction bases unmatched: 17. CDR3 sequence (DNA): TGTGCCTCGTGGGATGGCGGGAGGGCCATCCGCGAGCAGTACTTC. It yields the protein CASWDGGRAIREQYF.

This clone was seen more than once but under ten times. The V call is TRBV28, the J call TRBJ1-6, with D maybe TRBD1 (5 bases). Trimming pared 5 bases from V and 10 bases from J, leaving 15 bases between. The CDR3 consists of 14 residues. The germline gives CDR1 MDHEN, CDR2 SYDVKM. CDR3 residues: CASSRPGFGSPLHF. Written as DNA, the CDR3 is TGTGCCAGCAGTCGTCCAGGGTTCGGCTCACCCCTCCACTTT.

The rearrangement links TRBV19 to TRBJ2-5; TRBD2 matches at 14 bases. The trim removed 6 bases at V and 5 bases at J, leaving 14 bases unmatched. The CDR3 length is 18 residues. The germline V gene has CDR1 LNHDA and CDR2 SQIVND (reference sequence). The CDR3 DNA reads TGTGCCAGTAGGGGAAGAGGGACTAGCGGGGGTCCTTGGGAGACCCAGTACTTC. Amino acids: CASRGRGTSGGPWETQYF.

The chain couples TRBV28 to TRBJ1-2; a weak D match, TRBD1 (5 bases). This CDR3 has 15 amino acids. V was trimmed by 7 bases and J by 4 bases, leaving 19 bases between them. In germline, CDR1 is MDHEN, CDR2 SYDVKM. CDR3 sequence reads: CASTPGPRDGYGYTF. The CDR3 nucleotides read TGTGCCAGCACCCCGGGACCGCGGGATGGCTATGGCTACACCTTC.

The chain's CDR3 is CASTPYHGLALGEQYF. The CDR3 nucleotides are TGTGCCAGCACCCCTTATCACGGACTAGCTTTGGGTGAGCAGTACTTC. The chain carries TRBV27 and TRBJ2-7; 8 bases line up with TRBD2. Germline values: CDR1 MNHEY, CDR2 SMNVEV (reference sequence). Germline trimming cut 7 bases from V and 7 bases from J; bases unmatched to any gene: 18. This CDR3 spans 16 amino acids.

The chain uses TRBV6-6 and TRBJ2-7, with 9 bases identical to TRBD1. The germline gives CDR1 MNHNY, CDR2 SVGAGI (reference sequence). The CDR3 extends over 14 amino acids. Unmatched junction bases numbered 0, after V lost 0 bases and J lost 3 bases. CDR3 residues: CASSYSTGGYEQYF. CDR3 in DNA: TGTGCCAGCAGTTACTCGACAGGGGGCTACGAGCAGTACTTC.

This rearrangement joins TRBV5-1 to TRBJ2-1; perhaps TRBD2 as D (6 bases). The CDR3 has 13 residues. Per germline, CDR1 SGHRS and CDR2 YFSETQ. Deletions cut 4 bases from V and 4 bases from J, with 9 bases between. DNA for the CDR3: TGCGCCAGCAGCCACGGGGGATACAATGAGCAGTTCTTC. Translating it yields CASSHGGYNEQFF.

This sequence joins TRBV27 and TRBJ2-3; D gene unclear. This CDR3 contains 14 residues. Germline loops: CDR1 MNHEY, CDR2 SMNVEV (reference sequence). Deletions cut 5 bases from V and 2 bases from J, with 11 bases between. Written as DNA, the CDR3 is TGTGCCAGCAGTCCCCGGGTCCACACAGATACGCAGTATTTT. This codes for CASSPRVHTDTQYF.